This is a list of T cell receptor beta chains from one sample in a study of T cell responses to AZD1222 COVID-19 vaccine. Clones were read by immunoSEQ multiplex PCR, and TCRdb kept only the in-frame ones, dropping some. This sample has some 150,000 clones; 90% occur once, and the top ten carry 1.5% to 2%. Sample: peripheral blood, taken on day 0 of AZD1222 vaccination. The origin of the receptors is an adult in good health. Both conserved end residues are part of each CDR3. Fields, in order: V gene, clone size, J gene, D gene, CDR3 protein, CDR3 DNA. D genes are given only for firm matches. A row's size may be missing; if present it is once, few, many or a size class.

V gene: TRBV27
clone size: -
J gene: TRBJ1-2
D gene: -
CDR3 protein: CASSLNREGGYTF
CDR3 DNA: TGTGCCAGCAGTTTAAACAGGGAAGGTGGCTACACCTTC

V gene: TRBV3-1/TRBV3-2
clone size: -
J gene: TRBJ1-1
D gene: TRBD1
CDR3 protein: CASSHRGAQNTEAFF
CDR3 DNA: TGTGCCAGCAGCCACAGGGGGGCTCAGAACACTGAAGCTTTCTTT

V gene: TRBV28
clone size: -
J gene: TRBJ1-4
D gene: -
CDR3 protein: CASSYRQANEKLFF
CDR3 DNA: TGTGCCAGCAGTTACCGGCAGGCTAATGAAAAACTGTTTTTT

V gene: TRBV7-4
clone size: -
J gene: TRBJ2-7
D gene: TRBD2
CDR3 protein: CASSLVGLANLTYEQYF
CDR3 DNA: TGTGCCAGCAGCTTAGTGGGACTAGCTAACCTTACCTACGAGCAGTACTTC

V gene: TRBV6-1
clone size: -
J gene: TRBJ1-5
D gene: TRBD1
CDR3 protein: CASRARGLSNQPQHF
CDR3 DNA: TGTGCCAGCAGAGCTAGGGGGCTTAGCAATCAGCCCCAGCATTTT

V gene: TRBV10-3
clone size: once
J gene: TRBJ1-2
D gene: -
CDR3 protein: CAISESGGNYGYTF
CDR3 DNA: TGTGCCATCAGTGAGTCCGGCGGGAACTATGGCTACACCTTC

V gene: TRBV4-2
clone size: -
J gene: TRBJ1-2
D gene: -
CDR3 protein: CASSQLGGVRGYTF
CDR3 DNA: TGTGCCAGCAGCCAGTTGGGAGGGGTGCGGGGCTACACCTTC

V gene: TRBV7-2
clone size: -
J gene: TRBJ2-5
D gene: TRBD2
CDR3 protein: CASSFKAGDQETQYF
CDR3 DNA: TGTGCCAGCAGCTTTAAGGCGGGGGACCAAGAGACCCAGTACTTC

V gene: TRBV7-2
clone size: -
J gene: TRBJ1-2
D gene: -
CDR3 protein: CASSPPPEGLVGYTF
CDR3 DNA: TGTGCCAGCAGCCCCCCCCCGGAGGGTCTCGTAGGCTACACCTTC

V gene: TRBV6-5
clone size: -
J gene: TRBJ1-5
D gene: -
CDR3 protein: CASSFYSNQPQHF
CDR3 DNA: TGTGCCAGCAGTTTCTATAGCAATCAGCCCCAGCATTTT

V gene: TRBV5-1
clone size: -
J gene: TRBJ2-1
D gene: TRBD2
CDR3 protein: CASSFGTRDTNEQFF
CDR3 DNA: TGCGCCAGCAGCTTCGGGACTAGAGATACAAATGAGCAGTTCTTC

V gene: TRBV30
clone size: -
J gene: TRBJ1-1
D gene: -
CDR3 protein: CAWSAVRSVTEAFF
CDR3 DNA: TGTGCCTGGAGTGCTGTCAGGTCGGTCACTGAAGCTTTCTTT

V gene: TRBV19
clone size: -
J gene: TRBJ1-1
D gene: -
CDR3 protein: CASSMVWGGDTEAFF
CDR3 DNA: TGTGCCAGTAGTATGGTATGGGGAGGGGACACTGAAGCTTTCTTT

V gene: TRBV4-1
clone size: -
J gene: TRBJ2-7
D gene: TRBD2
CDR3 protein: CASSQAGLADYEQYF
CDR3 DNA: TGCGCCAGCAGCCAAGCGGGACTAGCAGACTACGAGCAGTACTTC

V gene: TRBV28
clone size: -
J gene: TRBJ2-7
D gene: TRBD1
CDR3 protein: CASRRDRTRYEQYF
CDR3 DNA: TGTGCCAGCAGAAGGGACAGGACAAGATACGAGCAGTACTTC

V gene: TRBV5-4
clone size: -
J gene: TRBJ2-2
D gene: -
CDR3 protein: CASSLARGTETGELFF
CDR3 DNA: TGTGCCAGCAGCTTGGCCCGGGGGACAGAGACCGGGGAGCTGTTTTTT

V gene: TRBV19
clone size: once
J gene: TRBJ2-1
D gene: TRBD2
CDR3 protein: CASSMISGSGEQFF
CDR3 DNA: TGTGCCAGTAGTATGATTAGCGGGAGCGGTGAGCAGTTCTTC

V gene: TRBV30
clone size: -
J gene: TRBJ2-7
D gene: -
CDR3 protein: CAWRAQNGVEQYF
CDR3 DNA: TGTGCCTGGAGGGCGCAAAACGGGGTCGAGCAGTACTTC

V gene: TRBV10-2
clone size: -
J gene: TRBJ2-1
D gene: TRBD1
CDR3 protein: CASNTGGTGVNEQFF
CDR3 DNA: TGCGCCAGCAACACTGGAGGGACAGGGGTAAATGAGCAGTTCTTC

V gene: TRBV7-8
clone size: -
J gene: TRBJ1-1
D gene: -
CDR3 protein: CASSLSTSGLGTEAFF
CDR3 DNA: TGTGCCAGCAGCTTATCAACTTCGGGGCTGGGTACTGAAGCTTTCTTT

V gene: TRBV7-2
clone size: -
J gene: TRBJ2-2
D gene: -
CDR3 protein: CASSLAFFRGTGELFF
CDR3 DNA: TGTGCCAGCAGCTTAGCGTTTTTTAGGGGGACCGGGGAGCTGTTTTTT

V gene: TRBV18
clone size: -
J gene: TRBJ1-1
D gene: -
CDR3 protein: CASSPGQKNTEAFF
CDR3 DNA: TGTGCCAGCTCACCAGGACAGAAGAACACTGAAGCTTTCTTT

V gene: TRBV7-9
clone size: -
J gene: TRBJ1-4
D gene: -
CDR3 protein: CASSVSATTNEKLFF
CDR3 DNA: TGTGCCAGCAGCGTGAGCGCAACAACTAATGAAAAACTGTTTTTT

V gene: TRBV5-5
clone size: once
J gene: TRBJ1-5
D gene: -
CDR3 protein: CASSSKPGQATRSNQPQHF
CDR3 DNA: TGTGCCAGCAGCTCGAAACCGGGGCAGGCCACAAGGAGCAATCAGCCCCAGCATTTT